This note documents a single TCR beta chain sequence. What antigen it recognizes has not been identified. One junction end disagrees with the germline gene, perhaps due to a read error. Using the deep immunoSEQ assay, TCR CDR3 regions were amplified from genomic DNA by multiplex PCR. Genomic DNA extracted from each cell subset was distributed evenly over all wells of several immunoSEQ 96-well plates, and each plate served as one replicate. For sorted subsets, each replicate PCR was loaded with 200 ng genomic DNA, equivalent to about 30,000 T cell genomes. Purified libraries were measured with a Qubit 3.0 fluorometer, size-checked on a Bioanalyzer 2100, and measured again with the KAPA Library Quantification kit. A separate single-read 150-cycle Illumina NextSeq 550 flow cell was used to sequence each immunoSEQ 96-well plate. Turning to the authors' computational methods: Because the immunoSEQ output held only junctional sequences and lacked quality scores, the filtering could not match the filtering applied to full-length reads. To assign V/J genes and CDR3, sequences were annotated using PyIR, a Python wrapper for IgBLAST v1.9, with IMGT germline references. Reads with weak V/J assignments (E-value above 1e-6), missing CDR3, stop codons, out-of-frame junctions, or ambiguous translated residues were removed. V3J clonotypes were defined as sequences sharing an identical inferred V gene, J gene, and CDR3 amino acid sequence. Percentage overlap between repertoires was calculated by dividing the number of shared unique clonotypes by the size of the smaller repertoire. RTK rarefaction, the Chao1 estimator, and Recon v2.1 estimates of unobserved clonotypes were used to assess repertoire richness. Generation probabilities were computed with OLGA for all TCRbeta clonotypes obtained by the gDNA method from a handful of donors. The immuneACCESS repertoire file appears here via TCRdb, limited to in-frame rearrangements. These files lack a portion of the clones; in checked studies, under half of the deficit traces to unresolved V genes, and the cause of the others is not known. V, J and clone size reflect that table, while D and trimming were determined from the DNA. The sample table shows around 1.4 million clones, and approximately 98.5% are seen once. The leading ten clones occupy about 0.35% of the sample.

The donors were healthy, HIV-negative adults who had no recently reported acute infections or vaccinations. All donors were Caucasian adults living in Nashville, Tennessee, USA. CD4+ T cells were enriched through magnetic negative selection, after which naive cells were positively selected on CD45RA and the remaining negative fraction served as the memory subset. After blood collection by leukapheresis, PBMCs were isolated using Ficoll-Histopaque density gradient centrifugation and then cryopreserved in the vapor phase of liquid nitrogen. Analytical flow cytometry was used to check the purity and quantity of each magnetically sorted T cell population. From each sorted fraction, genomic DNA was isolated and quantified by UV absorbance on a Nanodrop 2000c. These data belong to a study of shared clonotypes between healthy human individuals (dated by TCRdb to the early 2020s). Some background on the complete study: The cohort comprised two women and three men aged 18 to 49 years. To increase sequencing depth and limit assay-specific biases, different laboratories used diverse techniques to prepare libraries and sequence TCR repertoires. To estimate repertoire size and how much clonotype sharing occurs between individuals, the study deeply sequenced the blood TCR repertoires of several healthy adults. For each donor, CD4 naive and CD4 memory were each run on three plates, CD8 naive on two plates, and CD8 memory on one plate. Between about 0.8 and 9 billion PBMCs per donor were obtained by leukapheresis.

Findings and caveats that apply to the study as a whole: Pairwise subsampling led to the expectation that sequencing depth would affect the degree of clonotype sharing among donors. Rarefaction of sorted-subset datasets indicated incomplete sequencing despite the large sequencing depth. Larger estimated clonotype richness was generally found for naive subsets than for memory subsets. Because the study included only a small number of donors, the genetic and exposure-history diversity represented was limited. When four donors were compared, the shared fraction of clonotypes was about 5% for naive CD4, approximately 3.3% for naive CD8, roughly 2.5% for memory CD4, and around 0.4% for memory CD8. Higher generation probabilities were observed for clonotypes shared by all four sorted-subset donors than for non-shared clonotypes. Sampling was limited to blood, and TCR repertoires in tissue likely differ from TCR repertoires in blood.

The specimen was naive CD4+ T cells sorted from blood. The cell subset or site label for this specimen denotes: CD45RA+ positively selected. The receptor comes from a man aged 30-40 years in good health.

Read as DNA, the sequence is TGTGCCATCCGTGAAGGGGGTGGGGCGAACACTGAAGCTTTCTTT. It translates as CAIREGGGANTEAFF. Rearrangement joined TRBV10-3 to TRBJ1-1; the best D guess is TRBD1, with 6 bases matching. Including the terminal cysteine and phenylalanine, the CDR3 comprises 15 residues. Only the CDR3 portion is preserved as DNA: 45 bases, with reading frame beginning at the first base. CDR1 ENHRY and CDR2 SYGVKD were looked up in the germline V gene.